Below, 22 T cell receptor beta chains from the same sample are listed, as sequenced in a study of read filtering for tumor transcriptome and immune sequencing (TCRdb year 2020). Instrument used: Illumina HiSeq 4000. The Immunoverse kit was used to build TCR libraries from about 430 ng RNA, with molecular barcoded adaptors covering alpha/delta and beta/gamma chains. TCRdb redid the processing of the public reads, applying fastp at Q25 and MiXCR, and retained in-frame beta chains. CDR3 protein duplicates are merged, each entry listing the most common genes and DNA. The sample profile shows approximately 37,000 distinct CDR3 sequences; about 15% of them were found once. Jointly, the top ten make up roughly 18% of the sample. Sequencing used a population of CD138-negative cells sorted from bone marrow. This specimen's cell subset or site label, per the study, means: bone marrow mononuclear cells depleted of CD138+ plasma/myeloma cells by negative magnetic selection. The source is a donor over 35 with multiple myeloma.

The chain recombines TRBV20-1 with TRBJ2-1, with 7 bases fitting TRBD2. Germline V gene lookup returns CDR1 DFQATT and CDR2 SNEGSKA (reference sequence). This CDR3 region has 11 residues. J gave up 9 bases and V 2 bases, and 1 base lay outside the gene matches. The CDR3 sequence: CSARTGGEQFF. The CDR3 region has the DNA TGCAGTGCTAGAACGGGGGGTGAGCAGTTCTTC.

This clonotype was seen more than once but under ten times. A far larger clone lies a single base away; this is likely a read error. The genes are TRBV6-5 and TRBJ2-7; D is perhaps TRBD1 (5 bases). The CDR3 totals 15 residues. Germline CDR1 reads MNHEY; CDR2 reads SVGAGI. The CDR3 loop is CASGYSFDSSYEQYF. In DNA, the CDR3 is TGTGCCAGCGGTTACTCCTTCGACAGCTCCTACGAGCAGTACTTC.

The table lists this clonotype with a count of one. The conserved final phenylalanine or tryptophan is absent from the CDR3, which likely points to a read error. J is TRBJ2-1 and V is TRBV23-1; the D is unclear. TRBV23-1 is designated an ORF whose function remains uncertain. The CDR3 has 11 amino acids. CDR3 in DNA: TGTGCCAGCAGCCCTCGCAATGAGCAGTTCCTC. Translated: CASSPRNEQFL.

This clonotype was seen many times. The genes are TRBV3-1 and TRBJ1-2; tentatively, D is TRBD1 (6 bases). Trimming shortened V by 0 bases and J by 2 bases, and 10 bases separated the two germline ends. Germline CDR1 LGHDT, CDR2 YNNKEL (reference sequence). CDR3 length equals 15 residues. CDR3 in amino acids: CASSQEGGRNYGYTF. The CDR3 nucleotides are TGTGCCAGCAGCCAAGAGGGGGGCCGGAACTATGGCTACACCTTC.

This clonotype has at least ten counts. This chain uses TRBV5-4 with TRBJ1-1, with TRBD1 identical over 10 bases. CDR3 length: 14 residues. V shed 4 bases and J 4 bases; nucleotides not matched to a gene: 4. Per the germline V gene, CDR1 is SGHNT and CDR2 is YYREEE (reference sequence). CDR3 bases: TGTGCCAGCAGCGAGGACAGGGGGGGCACTGAAGCTTTCTTT. It is translated as CASSEDRGGTEAFF.

The chain joins TRBV27 to TRBJ1-4; D unresolved. The CDR3 is 13 amino acids. Trimming took 5 bases from V and 8 from J, leaving 12 bases between them. Germline V CDR1 and CDR2: MNHEY, SMNVEV (reference sequence). The CDR3 DNA reads as TGTGCCAGCAGTCCCTTAGGGCAGGAAAAACTGTTTTTT. This translates into CASSPLGQEKLFF.

This clonotype was observed at least ten times. The chain has TRBV28 and TRBJ2-3; D is unresolved. With 3 bases removed from V and 2 bases from J, the gap between germline ends came to 15 bases. This CDR3 is 16 amino acids long. CDR1 is MDHEN, CDR2 SYDVKM, per germline. This CDR3 is CASSLKNRENTDTQYF. CDR3 in DNA: TGTGCCAGCAGTTTGAAGAACAGAGAAAACACAGATACGCAGTATTTT.

As concerns this clonotype: Because the CDR3's place on the DNA is in doubt, the DNA is left out and the CDR3 is given as listed by TCRdb. V gene TRBV27 combines with J gene TRBJ1-1; TRBD1 reflects the table's D call only, with no check against the DNA. A total of 16 residues make up the CDR3, ends included. Germline V gene sequence: CDR1 MNHEY, CDR2 SMNVEV (reference sequence). The CDR3 loop reads CASSLWATGIDTEAFF.

The table lists this clonotype with many counts. The chain employs TRBV30 and TRBJ2-5, with a weak D call TRBD2 (7 bases). Trimming took off 1 base at V and 5 bases at J, with 23 bases between the two ends. The CDR3 consists of 17 residues. CDR1 and CDR2 from the germline V gene are GTSNPN and SVGIG (reference sequence). The CDR3 nucleotides read TGTGCCTGGAGTGGCGCCTCGGGGGGCGGGTTCGGGGAGACCCAGTACTTC. Protein: CAWSGASGGGFGETQYF.

Ten or more counts support this clonotype. The rearrangement joins TRBV11-3 to TRBJ2-7, with 9 bases aligning to TRBD1. This CDR3 is 16 amino acids long. J was trimmed by 1 base and V by 5 bases; bases with no gene match: 9. Germline assignment: CDR1 SGHNT and CDR2 YENEEA. The CDR3 nucleotides read TGTGCCAGCAGCCCATCTTGGACAGGGGTTTCCTACGAGCAGTACTTC. Protein product: CASSPSWTGVSYEQYF.

This clonotype showed up many times. The V gene is TRBV23-1, the J gene TRBJ1-1, with D perhaps TRBD1 (5 bases). TRBV23-1 is treated as an ORF (open reading frame) with a function not yet certain. Trimming left V 5 bases short and J 4 bases short, with 20 bases between. This CDR3 has 16 residues. CDR3 coding DNA: TGCGCCAGCAGTATTAGGGACCCGATGACTCGCACTGAAGCTTTCTTT. Translation: CASSIRDPMTRTEAFF.

The CDR3 sequence is CASRQQQGSSNQPQHF. The CDR3 nucleotides read TGTGCCAGTAGACAGCAACAGGGTAGTAGCAATCAGCCCCAGCATTTT. The chain recombines TRBV19 with TRBJ1-5, with D perhaps matching TRBD1 (6 bases). The ends were cut back, 6 bases at V and 0 bases at J, with 15 bases in the middle. The length of the CDR3 is 16 residues. Germline V lookup: CDR1 LNHDA, CDR2 SQIVND (reference sequence).

The CDR3, as DNA: TGTGCCAGCAGCTTAGTCGGTGACACCGGGGAGCTGTTTTTT. Its protein is CASSLVGDTGELFF. The chain uses TRBV7-2 and TRBJ2-2; no firm D call. The CDR3 sequence is 14 residues long. Deletions cut 1 base from V and 3 bases from J, with 6 bases between. The germline CDR1 and CDR2 sequences are SGHTA and FQGNSA.

The table lists this clonotype with many counts. The chain is built from TRBV12-3 or TRBV12-4 and TRBJ1-5; tentative D call: TRBD1 (5 bases). The CDR3 has 16 amino acids. Trimming removed 2 bases at V and 9 bases at J, with 20 bases between. Here the CDR3 reads CASSLTSRQGGRPQHF. CDR3 DNA sequence: TGTGCCAGCAGTTTAACTAGTAGGCAGGGTGGTAGGCCCCAGCATTTT.

In its sample, this clonotype was seen many times. The chain has TRBV7-2 and TRBJ2-2; 7 nucleotides match TRBD1. Germline CDR1 and CDR2: SGHTA and FQGNSA. The CDR3 is 16 residues long. With V trimmed by 6 bases and J by 0 bases, 7 bases remained unmatched. CDR3 protein: CASRRTGEANTGELFF. The CDR3, as DNA: TGTGCCAGCAGAAGAACAGGGGAAGCGAACACCGGGGAGCTGTTTTTT.

This clonotype showed up many times. The V and J genes are TRBV2 and TRBJ2-7, with 7 positions matching TRBD1. Germline loops: CDR1 SNHLY, CDR2 FYNNEI. V was pared by 6 bases and J by 2 bases, with 7 bases of the junction left unmatched. The CDR3 sequence is 14 residues long. The CDR3 bases are TGTGCCAGCAGCTTCAGGCAGGGGGCCTACGAGCAGTACTTC. Translation: CASSFRQGAYEQYF.

Many counts were recorded for this clonotype. The chain couples TRBV7-2 to TRBJ1-6; unclear D gene. The germline V gene has CDR1 SGHTA and CDR2 FQGNSA. The ends were cut back, 2 bases at V and 9 bases at J, with 5 bases in the middle. The CDR3 covers 12 residues. In DNA form, the CDR3 reads TGTGCCAGCAGCTTACCCGGTTCACCCCTCCACTTT. Translating it yields CASSLPGSPLHF.

This clonotype was seen ten or more times. The chain joins TRBV20-1 to TRBJ1-5, with 7 bases matching TRBD1. The CDR3 covers 13 residues. Looked up from germline, CDR1 is DFQATT and CDR2 is SNEGSKA (reference sequence). Germline trimming cut 6 bases from V and 4 bases from J; bases unmatched to any gene: 6. CDR3 protein: CSAYRDRNQPQHF. CDR3 bases: TGCAGTGCCTACCGGGACAGAAATCAGCCCCAGCATTTT.

Of note for this clonotype: Only one base separates this from a far larger clonotype, so it likely reflects a read error. The chain recombines TRBV7-2 with TRBJ2-3, with a weak D call TRBD2 (6 bases). The CDR3 has 15 amino acids. V was cut by 4 bases and J by 6 bases, with 17 bases left in between. Looked up from germline, CDR1 is SGHTA and CDR2 is FQGNSA. The CDR3 DNA sequence: TGTGCCAGCAGCTCAGGAGGGTTGAAACAGGATACGCAGTATTTT. Translating gives CASSSGGLKQDTQYF.

Ten or more counts support this clonotype. The chain employs TRBV5-1 and TRBJ2-6; tentatively, D is TRBD1 (5 bases). V was cut by 4 bases and J by 0 bases, with 17 bases left in between. This CDR3 has 18 residues. Germline CDR1 SGHRS, CDR2 YFSETQ. The CDR3 protein is CASSRTTDPGSGANVLTF. In DNA, the CDR3 is TGCGCCAGCAGCAGAACGACAGATCCCGGCTCTGGGGCCAACGTCCTGACTTTC.

Concerning this clonotype itself: It is likely a read error: a sequence one base away is far more abundant. The gene calls are TRBV7-8 and TRBJ1-5, with D unclear. Germline V gene data show CDR1 as SGHVS and CDR2 as FQNEAQ. CDR3 length: 14 amino acids. CDR3 protein: CAGSLEIGNQPQHF. DNA for the CDR3: TGTGCCGGCAGCTTAGAGATTGGCAATCAGCCCCAGCATTTT.

V usage is TRBV10-3 and J usage is TRBJ2-1, with D unresolved. CDR3 length: 13 residues. Germline-derived CDR1 and CDR2 are ENHRY and SYGVKD. Trimming stripped 5 bases from V and 11 bases from J, with 16 bases between. CDR3 DNA: TGTGCCATCAGTCCTACTCTGATTGGGAAGCAGTTCTTC. This sequence encodes CAISPTLIGKQFF.